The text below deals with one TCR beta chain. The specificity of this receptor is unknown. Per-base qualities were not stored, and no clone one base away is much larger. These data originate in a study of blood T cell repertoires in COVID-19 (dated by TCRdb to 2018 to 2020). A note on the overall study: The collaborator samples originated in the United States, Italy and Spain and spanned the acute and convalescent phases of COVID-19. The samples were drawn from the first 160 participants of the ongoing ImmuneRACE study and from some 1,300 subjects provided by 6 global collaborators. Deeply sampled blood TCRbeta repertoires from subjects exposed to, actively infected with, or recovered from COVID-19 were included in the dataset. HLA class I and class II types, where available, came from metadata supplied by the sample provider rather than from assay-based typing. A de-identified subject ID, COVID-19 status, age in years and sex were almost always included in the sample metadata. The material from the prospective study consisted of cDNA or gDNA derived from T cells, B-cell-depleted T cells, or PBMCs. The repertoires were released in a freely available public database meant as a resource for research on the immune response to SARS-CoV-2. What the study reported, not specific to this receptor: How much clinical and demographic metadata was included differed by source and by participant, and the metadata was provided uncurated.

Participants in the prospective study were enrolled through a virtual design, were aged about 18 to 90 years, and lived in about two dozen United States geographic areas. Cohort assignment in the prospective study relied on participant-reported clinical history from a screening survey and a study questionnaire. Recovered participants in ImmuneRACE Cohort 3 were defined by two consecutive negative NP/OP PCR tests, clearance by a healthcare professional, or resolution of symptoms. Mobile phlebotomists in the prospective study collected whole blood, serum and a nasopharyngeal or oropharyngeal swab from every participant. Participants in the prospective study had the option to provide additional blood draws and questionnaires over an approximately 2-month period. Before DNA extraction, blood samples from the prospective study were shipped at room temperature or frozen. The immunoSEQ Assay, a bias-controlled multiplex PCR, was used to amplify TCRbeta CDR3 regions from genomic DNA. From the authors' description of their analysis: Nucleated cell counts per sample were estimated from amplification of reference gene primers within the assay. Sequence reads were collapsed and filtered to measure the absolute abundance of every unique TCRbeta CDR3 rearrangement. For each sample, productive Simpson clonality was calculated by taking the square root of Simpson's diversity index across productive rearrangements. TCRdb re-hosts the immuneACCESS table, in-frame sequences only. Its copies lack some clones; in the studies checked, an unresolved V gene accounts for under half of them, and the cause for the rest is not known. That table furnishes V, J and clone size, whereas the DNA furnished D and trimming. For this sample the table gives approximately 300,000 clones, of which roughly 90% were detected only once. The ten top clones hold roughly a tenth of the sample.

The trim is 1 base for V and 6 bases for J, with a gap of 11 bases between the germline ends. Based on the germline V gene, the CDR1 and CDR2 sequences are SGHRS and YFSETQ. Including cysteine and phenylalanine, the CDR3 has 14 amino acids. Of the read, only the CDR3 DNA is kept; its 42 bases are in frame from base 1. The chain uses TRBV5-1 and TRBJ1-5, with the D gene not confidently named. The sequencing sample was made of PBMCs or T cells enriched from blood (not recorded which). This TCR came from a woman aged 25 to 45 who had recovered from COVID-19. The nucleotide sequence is TGCGCCAGCAGCTTGATGGGGAGTGGTCAGCCCCAGCATTTT. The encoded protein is CASSLMGSGQPQHF.